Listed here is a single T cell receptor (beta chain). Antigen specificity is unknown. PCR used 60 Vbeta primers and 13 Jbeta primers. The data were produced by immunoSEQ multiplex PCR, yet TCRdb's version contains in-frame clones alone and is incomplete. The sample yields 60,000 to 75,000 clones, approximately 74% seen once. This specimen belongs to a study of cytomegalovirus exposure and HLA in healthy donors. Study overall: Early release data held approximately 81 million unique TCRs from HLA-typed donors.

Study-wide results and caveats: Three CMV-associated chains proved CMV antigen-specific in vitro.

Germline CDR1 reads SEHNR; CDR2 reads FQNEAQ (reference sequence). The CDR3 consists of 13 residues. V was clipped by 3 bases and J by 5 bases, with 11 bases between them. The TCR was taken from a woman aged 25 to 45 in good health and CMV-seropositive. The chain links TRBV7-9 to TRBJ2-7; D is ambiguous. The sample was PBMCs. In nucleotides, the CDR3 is TGTGCCAGCAGCTTTCCTCAGGTGAACGAGCAGTACTTC. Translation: CASSFPQVNEQYF.